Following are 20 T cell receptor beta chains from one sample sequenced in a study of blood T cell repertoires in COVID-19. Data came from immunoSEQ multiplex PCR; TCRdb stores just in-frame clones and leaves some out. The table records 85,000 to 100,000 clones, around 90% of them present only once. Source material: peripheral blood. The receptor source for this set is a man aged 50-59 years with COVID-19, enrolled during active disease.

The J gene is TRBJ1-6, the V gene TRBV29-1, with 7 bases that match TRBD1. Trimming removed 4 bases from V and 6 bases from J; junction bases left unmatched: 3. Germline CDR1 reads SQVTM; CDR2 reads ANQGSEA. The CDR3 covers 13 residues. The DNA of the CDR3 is TGCAGCGTTGCGACAGGGTCTAATTCACCCCTCCACTTT. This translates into CSVATGSNSPLHF. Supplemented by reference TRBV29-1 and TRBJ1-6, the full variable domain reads SAVISQKPSRDICQRGTSLTIQCQVDSQVTMMFWYRQQPGQSLTLIATANQGSEATYESGFVIDKFPISRPNLTFSTLTVSNMSPEDSSIYLCSVATGSNSPLHFGNGTRLTVT.

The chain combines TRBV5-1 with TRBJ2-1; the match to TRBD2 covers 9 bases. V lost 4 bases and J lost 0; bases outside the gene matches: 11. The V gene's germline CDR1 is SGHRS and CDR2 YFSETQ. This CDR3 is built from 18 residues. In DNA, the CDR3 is TGCGCCAGCAGCCCCGGGAGCGGGGGGTTTAGCTCCTACAATGAGCAGTTCTTC. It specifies CASSPGSGGFSSYNEQFF.

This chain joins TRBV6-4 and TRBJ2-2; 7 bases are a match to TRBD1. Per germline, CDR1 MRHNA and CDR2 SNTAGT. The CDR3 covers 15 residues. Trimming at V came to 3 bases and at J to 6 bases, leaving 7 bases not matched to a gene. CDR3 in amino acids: CASSESGTAAGELFF. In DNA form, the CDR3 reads TGTGCCAGCAGTGAGTCCGGGACAGCGGCCGGGGAGCTGTTTTTT.

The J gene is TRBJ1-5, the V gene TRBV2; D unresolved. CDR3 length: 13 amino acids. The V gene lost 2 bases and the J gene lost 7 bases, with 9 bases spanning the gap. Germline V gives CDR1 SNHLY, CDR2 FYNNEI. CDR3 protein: CASSEYERQPQHF. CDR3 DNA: TGTGCCAGCAGTGAATACGAGCGGCAGCCCCAGCATTTT.

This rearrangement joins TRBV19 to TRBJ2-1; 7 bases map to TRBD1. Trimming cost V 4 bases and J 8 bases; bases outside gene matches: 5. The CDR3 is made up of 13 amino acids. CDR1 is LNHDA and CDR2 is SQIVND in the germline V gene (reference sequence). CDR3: CASSTTGKDEQFF. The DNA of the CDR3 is TGTGCCAGTAGTACGACAGGGAAAGATGAGCAGTTCTTC.

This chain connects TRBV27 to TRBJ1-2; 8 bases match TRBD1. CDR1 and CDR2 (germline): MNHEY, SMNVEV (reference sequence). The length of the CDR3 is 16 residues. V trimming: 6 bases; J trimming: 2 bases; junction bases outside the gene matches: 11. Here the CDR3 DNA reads TGTGCCAGCAGCCTCACCTGGACAGGGAGCAACTATGGCTACACCTTC. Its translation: CASSLTWTGSNYGYTF.

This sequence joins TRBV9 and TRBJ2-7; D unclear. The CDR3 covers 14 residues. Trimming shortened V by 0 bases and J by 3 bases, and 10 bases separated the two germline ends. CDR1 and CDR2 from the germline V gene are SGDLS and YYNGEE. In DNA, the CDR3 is TGTGCCAGCAGCGTAGATGGTCTATACTACGAGCAGTACTTC. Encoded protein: CASSVDGLYYEQYF. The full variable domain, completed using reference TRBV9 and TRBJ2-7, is DSGVTQTPKHLITATGQRVTLRCSPRSGDLSVYWYQQSLDQGLQFLIQYYNGEERAKGNILERFSAQQFPDLHSELNLSSLELGDSALYFCASSVDGLYYEQYFGPGTRLTVT.

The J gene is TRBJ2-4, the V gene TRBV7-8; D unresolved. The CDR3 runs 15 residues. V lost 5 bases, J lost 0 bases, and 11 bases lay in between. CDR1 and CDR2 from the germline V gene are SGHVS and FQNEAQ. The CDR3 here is CASSTGRIAKNIQYF. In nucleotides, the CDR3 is TGTGCCAGCAGCACCGGTAGAATAGCCAAAAACATTCAGTACTTC.

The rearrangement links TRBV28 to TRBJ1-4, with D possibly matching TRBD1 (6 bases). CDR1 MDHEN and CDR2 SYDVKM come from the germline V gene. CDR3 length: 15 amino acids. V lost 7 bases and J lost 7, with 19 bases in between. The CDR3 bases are TGTGCCAGCATCGCGGCCACAGGGCCGGGTGAAAAACTGTTTTTT. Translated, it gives CASIAATGPGEKLFF.

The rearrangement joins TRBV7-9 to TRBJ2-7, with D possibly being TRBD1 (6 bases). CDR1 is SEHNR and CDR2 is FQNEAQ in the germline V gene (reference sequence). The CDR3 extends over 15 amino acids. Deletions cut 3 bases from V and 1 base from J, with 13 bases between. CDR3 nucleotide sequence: TGTGCCAGCAGCTTTAACAGGGTATCATCCTACGAGCAGTACTTC. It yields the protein CASSFNRVSSYEQYF.

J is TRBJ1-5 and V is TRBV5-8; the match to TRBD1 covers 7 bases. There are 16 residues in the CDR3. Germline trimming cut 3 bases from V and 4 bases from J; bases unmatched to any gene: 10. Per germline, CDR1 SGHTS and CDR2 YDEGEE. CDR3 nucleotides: TGTGCCAGCAGCTCGTGGGTACAGGGGTCTAATCAGCCCCAGCATTTT. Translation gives CASSSWVQGSNQPQHF.

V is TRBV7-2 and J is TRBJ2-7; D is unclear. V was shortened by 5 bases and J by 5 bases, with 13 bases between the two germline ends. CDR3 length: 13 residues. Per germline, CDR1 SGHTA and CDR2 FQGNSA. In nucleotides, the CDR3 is TGTGCCAGCAGCCGAGTCGTCCTGAACGAGCAGTACTTC. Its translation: CASSRVVLNEQYF.

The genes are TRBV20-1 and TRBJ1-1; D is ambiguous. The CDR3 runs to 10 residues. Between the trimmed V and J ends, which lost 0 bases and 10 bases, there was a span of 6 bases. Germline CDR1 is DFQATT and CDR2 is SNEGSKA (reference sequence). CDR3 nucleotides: TGCAGTGCTAGAGATCACAGAGCTTTCTTT. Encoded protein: CSARDHRAFF.

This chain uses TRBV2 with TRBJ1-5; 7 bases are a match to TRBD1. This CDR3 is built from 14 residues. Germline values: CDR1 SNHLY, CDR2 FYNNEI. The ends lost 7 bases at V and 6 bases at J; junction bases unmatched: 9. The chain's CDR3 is CASTVGGNSQPQHF. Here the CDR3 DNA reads TGTGCCAGCACGGTAGGGGGCAATAGTCAGCCCCAGCATTTT.

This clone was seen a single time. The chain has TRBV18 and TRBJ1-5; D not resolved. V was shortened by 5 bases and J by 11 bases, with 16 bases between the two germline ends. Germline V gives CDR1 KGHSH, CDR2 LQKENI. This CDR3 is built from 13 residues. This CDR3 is CASSSVMARAQHF. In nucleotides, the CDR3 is TGTGCCAGCTCATCCGTAATGGCGAGGGCCCAGCATTTT.

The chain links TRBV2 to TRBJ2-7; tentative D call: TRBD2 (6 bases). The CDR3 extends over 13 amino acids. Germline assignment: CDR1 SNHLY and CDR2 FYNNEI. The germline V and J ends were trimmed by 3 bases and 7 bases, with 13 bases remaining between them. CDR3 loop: CASSEAVRGEQYF. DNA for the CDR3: TGTGCCAGCAGTGAGGCCGTTCGGGGGGAGCAGTACTTC.

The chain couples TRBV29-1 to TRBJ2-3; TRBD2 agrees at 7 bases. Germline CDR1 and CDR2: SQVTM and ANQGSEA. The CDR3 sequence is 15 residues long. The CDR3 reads CTIVELGGVTDTQYF. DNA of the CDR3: TGCACCATCGTGGAGTTGGGGGGGGTCACAGATACGCAGTATTTT.

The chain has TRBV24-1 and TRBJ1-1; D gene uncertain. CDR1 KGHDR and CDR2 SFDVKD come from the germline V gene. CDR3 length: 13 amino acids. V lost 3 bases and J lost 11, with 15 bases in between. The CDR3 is CATSDGPEGGAFF. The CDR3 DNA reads TGTGCCACCAGTGATGGGCCGGAGGGAGGTGCTTTCTTT.

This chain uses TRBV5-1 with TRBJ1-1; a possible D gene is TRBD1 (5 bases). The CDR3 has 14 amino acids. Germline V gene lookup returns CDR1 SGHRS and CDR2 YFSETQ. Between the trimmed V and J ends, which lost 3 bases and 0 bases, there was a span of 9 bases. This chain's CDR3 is CASSYSGLNTEAFF. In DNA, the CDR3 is TGCGCCAGCAGCTACTCAGGGTTGAACACTGAAGCTTTCTTT.

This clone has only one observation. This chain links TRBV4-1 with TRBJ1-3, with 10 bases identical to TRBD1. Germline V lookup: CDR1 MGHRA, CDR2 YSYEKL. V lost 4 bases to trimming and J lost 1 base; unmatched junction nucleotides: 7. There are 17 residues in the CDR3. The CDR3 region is CASSPSTGGYSGNTIYF. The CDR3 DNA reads TGCGCCAGCAGCCCGTCGACAGGGGGCTATTCTGGAAACACCATATATTTT.